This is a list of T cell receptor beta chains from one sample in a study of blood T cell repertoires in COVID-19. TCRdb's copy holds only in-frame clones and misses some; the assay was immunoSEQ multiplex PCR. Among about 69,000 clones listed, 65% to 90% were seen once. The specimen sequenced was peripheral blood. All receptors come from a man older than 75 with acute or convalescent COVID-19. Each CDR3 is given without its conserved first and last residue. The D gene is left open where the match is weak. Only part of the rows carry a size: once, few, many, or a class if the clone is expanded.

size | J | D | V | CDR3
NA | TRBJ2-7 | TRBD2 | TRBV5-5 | ASRAGLADYEQY
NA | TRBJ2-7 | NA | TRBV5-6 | ASSKQYEQY
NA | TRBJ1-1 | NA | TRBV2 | ASRKTGNTEAF
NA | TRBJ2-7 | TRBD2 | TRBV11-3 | ASSWTSSYEQY
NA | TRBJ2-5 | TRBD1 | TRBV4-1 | ASSQAAQGAWETQY
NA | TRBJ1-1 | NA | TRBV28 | ASSLPGSRAF
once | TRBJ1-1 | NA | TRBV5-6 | ASGGEGRMNTEAF
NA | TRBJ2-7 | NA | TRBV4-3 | ASSQDRQVRHEQY
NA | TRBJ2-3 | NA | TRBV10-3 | AISILDTQY
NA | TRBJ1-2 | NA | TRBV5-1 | ASSFRPAAVYGYT
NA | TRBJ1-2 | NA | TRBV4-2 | ASSQAPVAGNGYT
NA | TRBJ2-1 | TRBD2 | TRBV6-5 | ASSWGGSSYNEQF